Presented here are 32 T cell receptor beta chains from one specimen sequenced in a study of beta chain features in type 1 diabetes. The antigens these receptors bind are not known. Study-wide results and limits: Among all four CD4+ subsets, Type 1 diabetes patients had TCRB CDR3s that were moderately but significantly shorter.

Reverse transcription of all isolated RNA meant that expressed TCRB transcripts were sequenced. Method: immunoSEQ multiplex PCR; TCRdb's copy keeps in-frame clones and lacks some. The table has a few hundred thousand clones, approximately 15% seen once. The sequencing sample was made of naive CD4+ T cells from blood. Receptors originate from a man aged 30-40 years with type 1 diabetes.

This clone was observed a handful of times. The rearrangement uses TRBV9 and TRBJ2-4; the match to TRBD1 covers 10 bases. CDR3 length: 15 amino acids. CDR1 is SGDLS and CDR2 is YYNGEE in the germline V gene. Trimming cost V 4 bases and J 8 bases; bases outside gene matches: 9. The chain's CDR3 is CASSSRSGQGDIQYF. In DNA, the CDR3 is TGTGCCAGCAGCTCGAGGTCCGGACAGGGGGACATTCAGTACTTC. The whole variable domain, remainder taken from reference TRBV9 and TRBJ2-4, is DSGVTQTPKHLITATGQRVTLRCSPRSGDLSVYWYQQSLDQGLQFLIQYYNGEERAKGNILERFSAQQFPDLHSELNLSSLELGDSALYFCASSSRSGQGDIQYFGAGTRLSVL.

The table lists this clone with a few counts. V usage is TRBV2 and J usage is TRBJ2-5, with TRBD2 as a possible D gene (6 bases). This CDR3 contains 13 residues. Trimming shortened V by 7 bases and J by 6 bases, and 15 bases separated the two germline ends. CDR1 is SNHLY and CDR2 is FYNNEI in the germline V gene. The chain's CDR3 is CASNFGGLQTQYF. For the CDR3, the DNA is TGTGCCAGCAATTTTGGGGGACTCCAGACCCAGTACTTC.

This clone was seen a handful of times. The rearrangement links TRBV6-5 to TRBJ2-7, with 12 bases aligning to TRBD1. Germline assignment: CDR1 MNHEY and CDR2 SVGAGI. This CDR3 is built from 15 residues. V trimming: 4 bases; J trimming: 6 bases; junction bases outside the gene matches: 7. The CDR3 loop reads CASSLNRDRGREQYF. The CDR3 nucleotides are TGTGCCAGCAGTTTGAACCGGGACAGGGGGCGCGAGCAGTACTTC.

This clone was counted between two and nine times. This chain connects TRBV7-2 to TRBJ2-5; D unclear. This CDR3 spans 13 amino acids. The germline V gene encodes CDR1 SGHTA and CDR2 FQGNSA. V lost 3 bases and J lost 1, with 6 bases in between. The CDR3 nucleotides read TGTGCCAGCAGCTTGGCCAGCCAAGAGACCCAGTACTTC. This translates into CASSLASQETQYF.

The CDR3, as DNA: TGTGCCCGCCAGGGACTCCCGGGAGAAAAACTGTTTTTT. It is translated as CARQGLPGEKLFF. The chain employs TRBV30 and TRBJ1-4; possible D gene TRBD1, 5 bases. The CDR3 loop spans 13 amino acids. Germline lookup yields CDR1 GTSNPN and CDR2 SVGIG (reference sequence). Between the trimmed V and J ends, which lost 8 bases and 8 bases, there was a span of 18 bases.

The chain couples TRBV7-9 to TRBJ2-7; 7 bases are shared with TRBD1. Germline CDR1 reads SEHNR; CDR2 reads FQNEAQ (reference sequence). With 5 bases clipped from V and 3 bases from J, the junction kept 10 bases outside the gene matches. CDR3 length equals 15 residues. The CDR3 reads CASSQSPTGYYEQYF. CDR3 coding DNA: TGTGCCAGCAGCCAAAGCCCGACAGGGTACTACGAGCAGTACTTC.

This clone has only one observation. This chain's CDR3 is CASSPSIAGPTGELFF. The CDR3, as DNA: TGCGCCAGCAGCCCCTCAATAGCGGGGCCGACCGGGGAGCTGTTTTTT. V gene TRBV5-1 combines with J gene TRBJ2-2, with 8 bases aligning to TRBD2. Germline trimming cut 4 bases from V and 5 bases from J; bases unmatched to any gene: 10. CDR1 is SGHRS, CDR2 YFSETQ, per germline. This CDR3 comprises 16 residues.

The chain has TRBV2 and TRBJ2-3; 7 nucleotides align to TRBD1. Germline lookup yields CDR1 SNHLY and CDR2 FYNNEI. With 2 bases clipped from V and 2 bases from J, the junction kept 1 base outside the gene matches. The CDR3 consists of 14 residues. CDR3 sequence reads: CASSEQGDTDTQYF. The DNA of the CDR3 is TGTGCCAGCAGTGAACAGGGGGACACAGATACGCAGTATTTT.

The genes are TRBV19 and TRBJ2-5; TRBD1 is a possible D gene (5 bases). Germline V gene sequence: CDR1 LNHDA, CDR2 SQIVND (reference sequence). Between the trimmed V and J ends, which lost 4 bases and 2 bases, there was a span of 14 bases. CDR3 length equals 15 residues. CDR3 coding DNA: TGTGCCAGTAGTAGCCGGACACGTGGTCAAGAGACCCAGTACTTC. Protein: CASSSRTRGQETQYF.

V usage is TRBV30 and J usage is TRBJ1-5; possibly TRBD1 for D (6 bases). Germline CDR1 GTSNPN, CDR2 SVGIG (reference sequence). Trimming cost V 4 bases and J 3 bases, with 10 bases left between them. The length of the CDR3 is 13 residues. DNA for the CDR3: TGTGCCTGGACTCAGGGGCTCAATCAGCCCCAGCATTTT. Translating gives CAWTQGLNQPQHF.

This sequence joins TRBV4-1 and TRBJ1-5; TRBD1 matches 9 bases. Germline V CDR1 and CDR2: MGHRA, YSYEKL. V was pared by 3 bases and J by 4 bases, with 4 bases of the junction left unmatched. The CDR3 sequence is 15 residues long. This CDR3 reads CASSQGDRENQPQHF. The CDR3, as DNA: TGCGCCAGCAGCCAGGGGGACAGGGAGAATCAGCCCCAGCATTTT.

This chain links TRBV2 with TRBJ1-1; D uncertain. Germline-derived CDR1 and CDR2 are SNHLY and FYNNEI. Between the trimmed V and J ends, which lost 2 bases and 8 bases, there was a span of 9 bases. The CDR3 is 12 residues long. Here the CDR3 DNA reads TGTGCCAGCAGTGAATTGGGAGTAGAAGCTTTCTTT. Translation gives CASSELGVEAFF.

The chain is built from TRBV27 and TRBJ1-2, with a tentative D call TRBD1 (6 bases). V was pared by 6 bases and J by 2 bases, with 7 bases between. Germline values: CDR1 MNHEY, CDR2 SMNVEV (reference sequence). The CDR3 is 12 amino acids. The CDR3 DNA follows: TGTGCCAGCAGAACAGGGAACTATGGCTACACCTTC. It is translated as CASRTGNYGYTF.

This clone appeared a few times. This rearrangement joins TRBV10-3 to TRBJ2-5; 9 bases match TRBD1. CDR1 is ENHRY, CDR2 SYGVKD, per germline. With V trimmed by 6 bases and J by 5 bases, 7 bases remained unmatched. The CDR3 extends over 14 amino acids. The CDR3 DNA sequence: TGTGCCATCAGCGCGGGACAGGGCGGGGAGACCCAGTACTTC. It specifies CAISAGQGGETQYF.

This clone was found a few times. The chain is built from TRBV2 and TRBJ1-3, with TRBD1 matching 7 bases. This CDR3 region has 13 residues. The V gene end was trimmed by 6 bases and the J gene end by 3 bases; junction bases not matched to a gene: 2. Germline V gives CDR1 SNHLY, CDR2 FYNNEI. CDR3 in amino acids: CASRGTVGNTIYF. CDR3 DNA: TGTGCCAGCAGGGGGACAGTTGGAAACACCATATATTTT.

The chain recombines TRBV2 with TRBJ1-2; 7 bases agree with TRBD1. The junction had 8 bases not matched to a gene; V was cut back by 5 bases and J by 5 bases. The CDR3 is 14 residues long. CDR1 and CDR2 from the germline V gene are SNHLY and FYNNEI. The chain's CDR3 is CASSTSGGQYGYTF. Written as DNA, the CDR3 is TGTGCCAGCAGTACATCAGGGGGGCAGTATGGCTACACCTTC.

There are a few counts of this clone. The junction and the germline gene differ at one end; a read error may be behind it. The chain uses TRBV5-1 and TRBJ2-7; D uncertain. The germline V gene encodes CDR1 SGHRS and CDR2 YFSETQ. CDR3 size: 15 residues. This CDR3 is CASSPDTSSTSSHRF. The CDR3 DNA sequence: TGCGCCAGCAGCCCTGACACCTCCTCCACGAGCTCTCATCGCTTC.

The J gene is TRBJ2-1, the V gene TRBV7-2, with D tentatively TRBD1 (5 bases). CDR1 and CDR2 from the germline V gene are SGHTA and FQGNSA. This CDR3 region has 14 residues. The ends were cut back, 2 bases at V and 7 bases at J, with 12 bases in the middle. For the CDR3, the DNA is TGTGCCAGCAGCTTAACCCAGGGTGGAAATGAGCAGTTCTTC. Residues: CASSLTQGGNEQFF. The whole variable domain, filled in from reference TRBV7-2 and TRBJ2-1, reads GAGVSQSPSNKVTEKGKDVELRCDPISGHTALYWYRQSLGQGLEFLIYFQGNSAPDKSGLPSDRFSAERTGGSVSTLTIQRTQQEDSAVYLCASSLTQGGNEQFFGPGTRLTVL.

The chain links TRBV5-1 to TRBJ2-2, with D possibly TRBD1 on 5 matching bases. The CDR3 has 15 amino acids. Trimming removed 2 bases from V and 1 base from J, with 9 bases in between. Germline loops: CDR1 SGHRS, CDR2 YFSETQ. The CDR3, as DNA: TGCGCCAGCAGCTTTACAGGCGTGAACACCGGGGAGCTGTTTTTT. Encoded protein: CASSFTGVNTGELFF.

The chain couples TRBV7-9 to TRBJ1-5; D is uncertain. Germline V gene data show CDR1 as SEHNR and CDR2 as FQNEAQ (reference sequence). This CDR3 is 13 amino acids long. The ends were cut back, 6 bases at V and 9 bases at J, with 15 bases in the middle. The CDR3 DNA reads TGTGCCAGCAGTCAGGAACGAAGCAGGCCCCAGCATTTT. It yields the protein CASSQERSRPQHF.

There are a few counts of this clone. The gene calls are TRBV19 and TRBJ1-1; D ambiguous. The CDR3 loop spans 13 amino acids. With 3 bases removed from V and 4 bases from J, the gap between germline ends came to 9 bases. Per the germline V gene, CDR1 is LNHDA and CDR2 is SQIVND (reference sequence). Here the CDR3 reads CASSMQAGTEAFF. In DNA, the CDR3 is TGTGCCAGTAGTATGCAGGCGGGCACTGAAGCTTTCTTT.

Concerning this clone: The same CDR3 arises from other DNA sequences in this sample as well. This chain uses TRBV10-2 with TRBJ2-5; D call uncertain. The CDR3 length is 12 residues. The germline gives CDR1 WSHSY, CDR2 SAAADI. With 0 bases removed from V and 4 bases from J, the gap between germline ends came to 3 bases. CDR3 amino acids: CASSESRETQYF. In DNA, the CDR3 is TGCGCCAGCAGTGAGTCGCGAGAGACCCAGTACTTC.

Only a few counts were recorded for this clone. The chain recombines TRBV6-6 with TRBJ2-7, with a tentative D call TRBD2 (6 bases). Germline CDR1 and CDR2: MNHNY and SVGAGI (reference sequence). V dropped 6 bases and J dropped 0 bases, with 12 bases sitting between them. The CDR3 runs 14 residues. The CDR3 spells CASSRGTRSYEQYF. The CDR3 coding sequence is TGTGCCAGCAGCCGGGGGACGCGCTCCTACGAGCAGTACTTC.

The V call is TRBV30, the J call TRBJ1-1; D gene uncertain. Trimming pared 4 bases from V and 5 bases from J, leaving 8 bases between. CDR1 is GTSNPN, CDR2 SVGIG, per germline (reference sequence). The CDR3 length is 11 residues. The CDR3 DNA reads TGTGCCTGGATCGGTCGAACTGAAGCTTTCTTT. Residues: CAWIGRTEAFF.

This clone was counted a few times. This rearrangement joins TRBV5-6 to TRBJ2-7, with D possibly matching TRBD1 (5 bases). V lost 3 bases and J lost 4, with 17 bases in between. This CDR3 comprises 15 residues. CDR1 SGHDT and CDR2 YYEEEE come from the germline V gene. The CDR3 sequence is CASSSRILGLYEQYF. The CDR3 region has the DNA TGTGCCAGCAGCTCCCGGATCCTGGGGCTATACGAGCAGTACTTC.

This clone has a handful of counts. The V call is TRBV30, the J call TRBJ1-5; perhaps TRBD1 as D (6 bases). Germline V gene sequence: CDR1 GTSNPN, CDR2 SVGIG (reference sequence). The CDR3 runs 14 residues. V was shortened by 1 base and J by 3 bases, with 10 bases between the two germline ends. In DNA, the CDR3 is TGTGCCTGGAGTGCCCGGACAGTCAATCAGCCCCAGCATTTT. It translates to CAWSARTVNQPQHF. The whole variable domain, remainder taken from reference TRBV30 and TRBJ1-5, is SQTIHQWPATLVQPVGSPLSLECTVEGTSNPNLYWYRQAAGRGLQLLFYSVGIGQISSEVPQNLSASRPQDRQFILSSKKLLLSDSGFYLCAWSARTVNQPQHFGDGTRLSIL.

The chain uses TRBV7-9 and TRBJ2-1; 9 bases map to TRBD2. The germline gives CDR1 SEHNR, CDR2 FQNEAQ (reference sequence). This CDR3 contains 15 residues. The V and J ends lost 6 bases and 5 bases, in that order; junction bases with no gene match: 8. The CDR3 spells CASSPPGLADNEQFF. CDR3 DNA: TGTGCCAGCAGTCCACCGGGACTAGCAGACAATGAGCAGTTCTTC.

The table lists this clone with a few counts. The V call is TRBV19, the J call TRBJ1-1, with D hard to call. V shed 5 bases and J shed 4 bases, with 11 bases lying between them. Looked up from germline, CDR1 is LNHDA and CDR2 is SQIVND (reference sequence). The CDR3 consists of 13 residues. The CDR3 here is CASSPLIRTEAFF. The CDR3 DNA reads as TGTGCCAGTAGTCCCTTAATCCGCACTGAAGCTTTCTTT.

The chain recombines TRBV6-6 with TRBJ1-6; no firm D call. The CDR3 loop spans 15 amino acids. With 2 bases removed from V and 7 bases from J, the gap between germline ends came to 12 bases. Germline V lookup: CDR1 MNHNY, CDR2 SVGAGI (reference sequence). The CDR3 DNA is TGTGCCAGCAGTTACGAGGGCTCCAAGAATTCACCCCTCCACTTT. Protein product: CASSYEGSKNSPLHF.

This clone appeared a few times. This chain connects TRBV11-2 to TRBJ2-3, with a tentative D call TRBD1 (5 bases). The CDR3 is 12 amino acids. CDR1 and CDR2 from the germline V gene are SGHAT and FQNNGV. Trimming took 8 bases from V and 9 from J, leaving 15 bases between them. The CDR3 DNA sequence: TGTGCCAGCTCGCAAGAAACAGGAACGCAGTATTTT. Residues: CASSQETGTQYF.

The chain joins TRBV11-2 to TRBJ1-4; 7 bases are shared with TRBD1. With V trimmed by 3 bases and J by 4 bases, 8 bases remained unmatched. Per germline, CDR1 SGHAT and CDR2 FQNNGV. The CDR3 is 16 amino acids. CDR3 coding DNA: TGTGCCAGCAGCTTGGACAGGACCTCTCTTAATGAAAAACTGTTTTTT. Translated: CASSLDRTSLNEKLFF.

In this sample, this clone turned up a few times. This chain joins TRBV6-1 and TRBJ2-5; TRBD2 aligns across 10 bases. Germline-derived CDR1 and CDR2 are MNHNS and SASEGT. The CDR3 loop spans 15 amino acids. The V and J ends lost 5 bases and 4 bases, in that order; junction bases with no gene match: 7. CDR3 sequence: CASSFSGRRGETQYF. The CDR3 nucleotides are TGTGCCAGCAGTTTTAGCGGGAGGCGGGGAGAGACCCAGTACTTC.